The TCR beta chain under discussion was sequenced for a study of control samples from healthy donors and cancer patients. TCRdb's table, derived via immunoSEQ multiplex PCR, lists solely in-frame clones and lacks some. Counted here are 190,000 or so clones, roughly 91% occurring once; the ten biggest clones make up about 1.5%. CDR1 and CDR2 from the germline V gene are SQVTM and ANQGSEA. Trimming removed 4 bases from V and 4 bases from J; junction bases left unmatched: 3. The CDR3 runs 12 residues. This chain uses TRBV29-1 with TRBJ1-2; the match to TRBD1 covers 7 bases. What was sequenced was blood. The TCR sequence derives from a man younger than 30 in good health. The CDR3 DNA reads TGCAGCGTTGGACAGGGAGTCTATGGCTACACCTTC. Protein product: CSVGQGVYGYTF. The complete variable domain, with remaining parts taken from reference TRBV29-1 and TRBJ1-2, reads SAVISQKPSRDICQRGTSLTIQCQVDSQVTMMFWYRQQPGQSLTLIATANQGSEATYESGFVIDKFPISRPNLTFSTLTVSNMSPEDSSIYLCSVGQGVYGYTFGSGTRLTVV.